The 17 T cell receptor beta chains below come from one sample, sequenced in a study of blood T cell repertoires in COVID-19. Profiled with immunoSEQ multiplex PCR; TCRdb holds only in-frame clones, not every one. This repertoire shows about 210,000 clones, approximately 82% found once; its top ten account for 7.5% to 9%. Sequences were obtained from peripheral blood. These receptors came from a woman in her 50s with acute or convalescent COVID-19.

V is TRBV25-1 and J is TRBJ2-1, with 7 bases matching TRBD2. This CDR3 contains 13 residues. The germline CDR1 and CDR2 sequences are MGHDK and SYGVNS. V dropped 4 bases and J dropped 4; count of bases not matched to a gene: 1. The CDR3 loop is CASSGEGYNEQFF. Written as DNA, the CDR3 is TGTGCCAGCAGTGGGGAGGGTTACAATGAGCAGTTCTTC.

This clone was seen just once. The chain recombines TRBV6-4 with TRBJ2-7, with D tentatively TRBD1 (6 bases). The CDR3 extends over 13 amino acids. V lost 4 bases and J 3 bases, leaving 10 bases between the germline ends. Germline lookup yields CDR1 MRHNA and CDR2 SNTAGT. The CDR3 loop is CASSVGRGYEQYF. In DNA form, the CDR3 reads TGTGCCAGCAGTGTCGGCAGGGGCTACGAGCAGTACTTC.

There are many counts of this clone. The V gene is TRBV11-3, the J gene TRBJ1-2, with 10 bases that match TRBD1. The J segment lost 2 bases and the V segment lost 1 base, leaving 10 bases of the junction unmatched. Germline values: CDR1 SGHNT, CDR2 YENEEA. CDR3 length: 18 amino acids. The CDR3 sequence is CASSLARDRGPLNYGYTF. The CDR3, as DNA: TGTGCCAGCAGCTTAGCCCGGGACAGGGGCCCTCTAAACTATGGCTACACCTTC.

The J gene is TRBJ1-4, the V gene TRBV5-8; D unclear. V gave up 0 bases and J gave up 0 bases, with 3 bases separating them. The CDR3 loop spans 14 amino acids. CDR1 is SGHTS and CDR2 is YDEGEE in the germline V gene. CDR3 sequence (DNA): TGTGCCAGCAGCTTGGTCGCAACTAATGAAAAACTGTTTTTT. It yields the protein CASSLVATNEKLFF.

This chain links TRBV24-1 with TRBJ2-1; TRBD2 matches 7 bases. V trimming: 4 bases; J trimming: 0 bases; junction bases outside the gene matches: 2. Germline loops: CDR1 KGHDR, CDR2 SFDVKD. The CDR3 consists of 15 residues. The CDR3 spells CATSDSGGSYNEQFF. Written as DNA, the CDR3 is TGTGCCACCAGTGACTCGGGAGGCTCCTACAATGAGCAGTTCTTC.

V usage is TRBV28 and J usage is TRBJ1-6; TRBD1 matches at 9 bases. The trim removed 5 bases at V and 7 bases at J, leaving 3 bases unmatched. The V gene's germline CDR1 is MDHEN and CDR2 SYDVKM. The CDR3 consists of 14 residues. CDR3 bases: TGTGCCAGCAGTACGGGACAGGGAAATTCACCCCTCCACTTT. As protein: CASSTGQGNSPLHF.

The chain joins TRBV7-8 to TRBJ2-1; tentative D call: TRBD2 (5 bases). With 4 bases removed from V and 8 bases from J, the gap between germline ends came to 12 bases. Germline values: CDR1 SGHVS, CDR2 FQNEAQ. CDR3 length: 13 residues. CDR3 DNA sequence: TGTGCCAGCAGCTCCGCTAGCAGCCATGAGCAGTTCTTC. This encodes CASSSASSHEQFF.

This clone was detected only once. The same CDR3 arises from other DNA sequences in this sample as well. The chain is built from TRBV6-5 and TRBJ2-5; 13 bases map to TRBD2. Germline CDR1 reads MNHEY; CDR2 reads SVGAGI. Losses at the gene ends were 6 bases for V and 4 bases for J; bases not matched to a gene: 5. This CDR3 region has 15 residues. The CDR3 region has the DNA TGTGCCAGCAGCCGACTAGCGGGAGGACCAGAGACCCAGTACTTC. Translation: CASSRLAGGPETQYF.

The V and J genes are TRBV19 and TRBJ1-2, with D unresolved. V was shortened by 3 bases and J by 5 bases, with 10 bases between the two germline ends. Germline CDR1 and CDR2: LNHDA and SQIVND (reference sequence). CDR3 length: 13 amino acids. The chain's CDR3 is CASSIPMTYGYTF. The CDR3 DNA is TGTGCCAGTAGTATCCCGATGACTTATGGCTACACCTTC.

This chain uses TRBV10-3 with TRBJ2-3, with a possible D match to TRBD2 (5 bases). This CDR3 comprises 13 residues. CDR1 is ENHRY and CDR2 is SYGVKD in the germline V gene. V lost 4 bases, J lost 1 base, and 6 bases lay in between. CDR3 nucleotide sequence: TGTGCCATCAGTGGGCGGGGCACAGATACGCAGTATTTT. Protein sequence: CAISGRGTDTQYF.

This chain joins TRBV6-5 and TRBJ1-2, with D possibly being TRBD1 (6 bases). The germline V gene has CDR1 MNHEY and CDR2 SVGAGI. V was clipped by 7 bases and J by 3 bases, with 12 bases between them. The CDR3 extends over 13 amino acids. CDR3 sequence reads: CASTRGTDYGYTF. CDR3 nucleotides: TGTGCCAGCACAAGGGGGACGGACTATGGCTACACCTTC.

This rearrangement joins TRBV30 to TRBJ1-4; no definite D call. Germline CDR1 reads GTSNPN; CDR2 reads SVGIG (reference sequence). Trimming took 0 bases from V and 4 from J, leaving 6 bases between them. CDR3 length equals 13 residues. In nucleotides, the CDR3 is TGTGCCTGGAGTGTACAGATTAATGAAAAACTGTTTTTT. This codes for CAWSVQINEKLFF.

A few counts support this clone. This chain uses TRBV21-1 with TRBJ2-1; TRBD2, the table's D call, was not compared with the DNA. TRBV21-1 is reported as a pseudogene. The length of the CDR3 is 14 residues. The CDR3 DNA reads TGTGCCAGTCCGAAGCGGGGGCTCCACAATGAGCAGTTCTTC. Its protein product is CASPKRGLHNEQFF.

V usage is TRBV12-3 or TRBV12-4 and J usage is TRBJ2-2; perhaps TRBD2 as D (6 bases). CDR3 size: 12 residues. The V end lost 11 bases, the J end lost 1 base, and 8 bases lay between the germline ends. Here the CDR3 reads CAAGLNTGELFF. The CDR3 coding sequence is TGTGCCGCGGGGCTGAACACCGGGGAGCTGTTTTTT.

The CDR3: CASSNSGTGDADTQYF. CDR3 nucleotide sequence: TGTGCCAGCAGCAACTCCGGGACAGGGGACGCAGATACGCAGTATTTT. V gene TRBV7-6 combines with J gene TRBJ2-3, with TRBD1 matching over 10 bases. Germline CDR1 SGHVS, CDR2 FNYEAQ. V lost 5 bases to trimming and J lost 4 bases; unmatched junction nucleotides: 9. CDR3 size: 16 residues.

This chain uses TRBV4-1 with TRBJ1-4; D is uncertain. This CDR3 region has 13 residues. V shed 0 bases and J shed 9 bases, with 8 bases lying between them. Looked up from germline, CDR1 is MGHRA and CDR2 is YSYEKL. DNA for the CDR3: TGCGCCAGCAGCCAAGATAATGGGCAAAAACTGTTTTTT. This translates into CASSQDNGQKLFF.

As DNA, the CDR3 is TGCGCCAGCAGTCCCGACAGTTCCTACGAGCAGTACTTC. It specifies CASSPDSSYEQYF. The chain recombines TRBV10-1 with TRBJ2-7, with D perhaps matching TRBD1 (5 bases). Germline lookup yields CDR1 WNHNN and CDR2 SYGVQD (reference sequence). The V and J ends lost 5 bases and 1 base respectively, with 9 bases between them. The CDR3 sequence is 13 residues long.